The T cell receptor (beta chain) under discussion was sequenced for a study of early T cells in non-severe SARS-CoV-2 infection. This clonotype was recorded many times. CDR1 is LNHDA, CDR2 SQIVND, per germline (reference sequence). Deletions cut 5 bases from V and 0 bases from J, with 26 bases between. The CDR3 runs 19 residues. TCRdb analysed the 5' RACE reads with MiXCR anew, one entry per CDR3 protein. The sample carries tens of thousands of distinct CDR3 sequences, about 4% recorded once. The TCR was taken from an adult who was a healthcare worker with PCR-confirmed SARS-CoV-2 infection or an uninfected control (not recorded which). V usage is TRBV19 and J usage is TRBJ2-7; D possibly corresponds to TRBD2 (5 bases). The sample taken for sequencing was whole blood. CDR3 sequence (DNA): TGTGCCAGTAGTCCCCAGATCGTCCCCTCAGCGGATCGCTCCTACGAGCAGTACTTC. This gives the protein CASSPQIVPSADRSYEQYF.